A selection of T cell receptor beta chains follows, all from one sample in a study of blood T cell repertoires in COVID-19. Measured with immunoSEQ multiplex PCR; TCRdb has only the in-frame clones, and not every one. In the table there are roughly 290,000 clones, 80% to 90% of which are singletons. Specimen: PBMCs or T cells enriched from blood (not recorded which). Receptor source: a man aged 25-40 years who had recovered from COVID-19. Both conserved end residues are part of each CDR3. The D gene is left open where the match is weak. For some rows the clone size is stated as once, few or many, or as a class when expanded; others skip it.

clone_size	d_call	cdr3_length	v_call	j_call	cdr3_aa	cdr3_nt
-	-	13	TRBV3-1/TRBV3-2	TRBJ2-7	CASSQVLGGWQYF	TGTGCCAGCAGTCAAGTGCTAGGAGGGTGGCAGTACTTC
-	TRBD2	15	TRBV19	TRBJ2-2	CASSMTSLGTGELFF	TGTGCCAGTAGCATGACTAGCCTTGGCACCGGGGAGCTGTTTTTT
-	-	17	TRBV5-1	TRBJ2-7	CASSALPGLTNSYEQYF	TGCGCCAGCAGCGCCCTACCGGGACTCACAAACTCCTACGAGCAGTACTTC
-	-	15	TRBV3-1/TRBV3-2	TRBJ1-4	CASSQERAGGRKLFF	TGTGCCAGCAGCCAAGAAAGGGCGGGAGGTCGAAAACTGTTTTTT
-	TRBD2	17	TRBV18	TRBJ2-3	CASSGTSGGQGTDTQYF	TGTGCCAGCTCCGGGACTAGCGGGGGCCAGGGTACAGATACGCAGTATTTT
-	TRBD1	16	TRBV7-2	TRBJ2-3	CASSLDAGTGKDTQYF	TGTGCCAGCAGCTTAGATGCCGGGACAGGGAAAGATACGCAGTATTTT
-	TRBD1	15	TRBV5-5	TRBJ2-5	CASSLLGQAQETQYF	TGTGCCAGCAGCTTGCTGGGACAGGCGCAAGAGACCCAGTACTTC
-	TRBD1	14	TRBV5-4	TRBJ1-4	CASSSKQGDEKLFF	TGTGCCAGCAGCTCAAAACAGGGGGATGAAAAACTGTTTTTT
-	-	14	TRBV7-8	TRBJ1-5	CASSLTGDNQPQHF	TGTGCCAGCAGCTTAACGGGTGACAATCAGCCCCAGCATTTT
-	-	12	TRBV15	TRBJ2-7	CATSRSGYEQYF	TGTGCCACCAGCAGATCGGGCTACGAGCAGTACTTC
-	-	16	TRBV19	TRBJ1-2	CASSMPVGGEVGGYTF	TGTGCCAGTAGTATGCCCGTCGGGGGGGAAGTAGGTGGCTACACCTTC
-	TRBD1	15	TRBV30	TRBJ1-4	CAWSNRGATNEKLFF	TGTGCCTGGAGCAACAGGGGCGCAACTAATGAAAAACTGTTTTTT
-	TRBD2	16	TRBV6-8	TRBJ2-3	CASSPTSGGAGDTQYF	TGTGCCAGCAGTCCGACTAGCGGGGGGGCTGGAGATACGCAGTATTTT
-	-	15	TRBV10-1	TRBJ2-2	CASRNWGGPSGELFF	TGCGCCAGCAGGAATTGGGGGGGCCCTAGCGGGGAGCTGTTTTTT
-	TRBD1	15	TRBV19	TRBJ2-7	CASSSVRDRGYEQYF	TGTGCCAGTAGTAGCGTTCGAGACAGGGGCTACGAGCAGTACTTC
-	-	14	TRBV14	TRBJ2-3	CASSQRLTADTQYF	TGTGCCAGCAGCCAACGGTTGACAGCAGATACGCAGTATTTT
-	-	12	TRBV7-9	TRBJ2-2	CASSISTGELFF	TGTGCCAGCAGCATTAGCACCGGGGAGCTGTTTTTT
-	TRBD1	14	TRBV7-6	TRBJ1-6	CASSQGQGGSPLHF	TGTGCCAGCAGCCAGGGACAGGGAGGCTCACCCCTCCACTTT
-	TRBD2	14	TRBV5-5	TRBJ2-7	CASSPTSGFYEQYF	TGTGCCAGCAGCCCCACTAGCGGGTTCTACGAGCAGTACTTC
-	-	15	TRBV2	TRBJ1-2	CASSERQASNYGYTF	TGTGCCAGCAGTGAACGGCAGGCGTCTAACTATGGCTACACCTTC
-	-	14	TRBV2	TRBJ1-2	CASSASGQHYGYTF	TGTGCCAGCAGCGCATCCGGACAGCACTATGGCTACACCTTC
-	-	15	TRBV19	TRBJ1-1	CASSINRVSATEAFF	TGTGCCAGTAGTATAAACAGGGTCTCGGCCACTGAAGCTTTCTTT
-	-	15	TRBV19	TRBJ1-2	CASSITPRGNYGYTF	TGTGCCAGTAGTATCACCCCGCGGGGTAACTATGGCTACACCTTC
-	-	10	TRBV19	TRBJ1-2	CARTYRGYTF	TGTGCCAGGACCTACAGAGGCTACACCTTC
-	TRBD2	13	TRBV9	TRBJ2-5	CASTTSGDETQYF	TGTGCCAGCACGACTAGCGGGGATGAGACCCAGTACTTC
-	-	11	TRBV5-1	TRBJ1-2	CASSFQGSHTF	TGCGCCAGCAGCTTTCAGGGGAGTCACACCTTC
-	-	16	TRBV6-1	TRBJ1-6	CASSEIGRQSNSPLHF	TGTGCCAGCAGTGAAATCGGGCGACAGTCTAATTCACCCCTCCACTTT
-	-	13	TRBV20-1	TRBJ1-4	CSASPQGYEKLFF	TGCAGTGCGAGTCCGCAGGGGTATGAAAAACTGTTTTTT
-	-	14	TRBV13	TRBJ2-1	CASSLRGHGKEQFF	TGTGCCAGCAGCTTAAGAGGCCATGGAAAGGAGCAGTTCTTC
once	-	16	TRBV6-5	TRBJ1-1	CASSYLSGGGGGEAFF	TGTGCCAGCAGTTACCTTAGCGGGGGGGGCGGAGGTGAAGCTTTCTTT
once	-	13	TRBV21-1	TRBJ1-2	CASSRAGGNGYTF	TGTGCCAGCAGCAGGGCAGGGGGCAATGGCTACACCTTC
few	-	15	TRBV7-2	TRBJ1-5	CASSYRGGSSQPQHF	TGTGCCAGCAGCTACCGGGGGGGGTCATCCCAGCCCCAGCATTTT
once	-	15	TRBV19	TRBJ1-2	CASSTLHGGNYGYTF	TGTGCCAGTAGTACCCTCCACGGGGGAAACTATGGCTACACCTTC
-	-	12	TRBV19	TRBJ1-5	CASRQGNQPQHF	TGTGCCAGTAGACAGGGCAATCAGCCCCAGCATTTT
-	TRBD1	15	TRBV4-3	TRBJ1-2	CASSQDRGPSYGYTF	TGCGCCAGCAGCCAAGACAGGGGGCCCAGCTATGGCTACACCTTC
-	-	19	TRBV4-3	TRBJ1-6	CASSQDYTIPRGRHSPLHF	TGCGCCAGCAGCCAAGACTACACCATTCCTCGGGGAAGACACTCACCCCTCCACTTT
-	TRBD1	15	TRBV9	TRBJ2-7	CASSLRGTGAYEQYF	TGTGCCAGCAGCCTTAGGGGGACAGGGGCCTACGAGCAGTACTTC
-	-	19	TRBV30	TRBJ1-5	CAWSESGRGGGYSNQPQHF	TGTGCCTGGAGTGAGTCAGGGCGGGGAGGAGGGTATAGCAATCAGCCCCAGCATTTT
-	TRBD1	14	TRBV6-2/TRBV6-3	TRBJ2-7	CASSSPGTVYEQYF	TGTGCCAGCAGTTCCCCCGGGACAGTCTACGAGCAGTACTTC
-	-	13	TRBV11-2	TRBJ1-1	CASSFQGFTEAFF	TGTGCCAGCAGCTTCCAGGGCTTCACTGAAGCTTTCTTT
-	-	15	TRBV11-2	TRBJ1-1	CASSLTGGQNTEAFF	TGTGCCAGCAGCTTGACGGGGGGGCAGAACACTGAAGCTTTCTTT
-	-	14	TRBV19	TRBJ1-2	CASSPISEERGYTF	TGTGCCAGTAGTCCCATCTCCGAAGAGCGTGGCTACACCTTC
-	TRBD1	14	TRBV9	TRBJ1-1	CASSPRDSFTEAFF	TGTGCCAGCAGCCCTCGGGACAGTTTCACTGAAGCTTTCTTT
-	-	11	TRBV29-1	TRBJ2-7	CSGRGSYEQYF	TGCAGCGGAAGGGGTTCCTACGAGCAGTACTTC
-	-	15	TRBV5-1	TRBJ1-1	CASSPPERRGTEAFF	TGCGCCAGCAGCCCCCCGGAGAGGCGAGGGACTGAAGCTTTCTTT
-	-	16	TRBV2	TRBJ1-2	CASSGSGLLGFYGYTF	TGTGCCAGCAGTGGGTCAGGGCTGTTGGGATTCTATGGCTACACCTTC
-	TRBD1	14	TRBV9	TRBJ2-3	CASSGQGNTDTQYF	TGTGCCAGCAGCGGACAGGGTAACACAGATACGCAGTATTTT
-	-	15	TRBV11-2	TRBJ2-5	CASSLDGRELETQYF	TGTGCCAGCAGCTTAGATGGTCGGGAGTTGGAGACCCAGTACTTC
-	TRBD1	13	TRBV7-9	TRBJ1-5	CASSQGGGKPQHF	TGTGCCAGCAGCCAGGGGGGTGGTAAGCCCCAGCATTTT
-	TRBD1	14	TRBV9	TRBJ2-7	CASSVGQGNYEQYF	TGTGCCAGCAGCGTAGGACAGGGGAACTACGAGCAGTACTTC
-	-	14	TRBV19	TRBJ1-5	CASEIGFGNQPQHF	TGTGCCAGTGAGATCGGTTTCGGCAATCAGCCCCAGCATTTT
-	-	15	TRBV5-1	TRBJ1-1	CASSSLQGSDTEAFF	TGCGCCAGCAGCTCACTACAGGGATCGGACACTGAAGCTTTCTTT
-	-	15	TRBV30	TRBJ1-2	CAWKPDSLLNYGYTF	TGTGCCTGGAAGCCTGACAGTCTCCTTAACTATGGCTACACCTTC
-	TRBD2	17	TRBV9	TRBJ2-3	CASSVGTSGRGTDTQYF	TGTGCCAGCAGCGTTGGGACTAGCGGCAGGGGCACAGATACGCAGTATTTT